This TCR beta chain was found in a study of PD-L1 blockade in urothelial cancer. About the research overall: Starting around 2014, patients were given atezolizumab (1,200 mg intravenously every 3 weeks). At 6 weeks and at 3 weeks (second dose) after treatment start, blood was analyzed.

TCRdb keeps only in-frame clones here, not all; method: immunoSEQ multiplex PCR. The table includes tens of thousands of clones, approximately 86% detected once. Note on this clone: Its antigen remains unknown.

Study findings and constraints: Patients who had durable benefit saw their tumor-associated blood clones expand more at 3 weeks.

The TCR comes from a man over 45 with urothelial cancer. The input for sequencing was PBMCs, taken around atezolizumab (anti-PD-L1) treatment.

The chain's CDR3 is CASAPAAASGAYTDTQYF. As DNA, the CDR3 is TGTGCTAGTGCCCCCGCGGCGGCTAGCGGAGCCTACACAGATACGCAGTATTTT. V usage is TRBV12-5 and J usage is TRBJ2-3; 7 nucleotides align to TRBD2. V trimming: 7 bases; J trimming: 2 bases; junction bases outside the gene matches: 18. The CDR3 is 18 residues long. CDR1 is LGHNT, CDR2 FRNRAP, per germline.